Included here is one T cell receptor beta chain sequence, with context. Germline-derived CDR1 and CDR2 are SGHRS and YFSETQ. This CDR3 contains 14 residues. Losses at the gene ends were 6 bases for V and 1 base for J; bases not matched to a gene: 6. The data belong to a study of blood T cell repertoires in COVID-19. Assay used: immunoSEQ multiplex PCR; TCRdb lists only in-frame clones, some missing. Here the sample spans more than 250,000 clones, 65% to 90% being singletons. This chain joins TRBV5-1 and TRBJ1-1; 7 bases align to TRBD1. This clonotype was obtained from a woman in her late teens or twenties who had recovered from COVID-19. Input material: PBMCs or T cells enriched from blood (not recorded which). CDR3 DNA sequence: TGCGCCAGCACCTCCGGGACAGAGAACACTGAAGCTTTCTTT. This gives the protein CASTSGTENTEAFF. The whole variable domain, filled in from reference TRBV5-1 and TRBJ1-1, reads KAGVTQTPRYLIKTRGQQVTLSCSPISGHRSVSWYQQTPGQGLQFLFEYFSETQRNKGNFPGRFSGRQFSNSRSEMNVSTLELGDSALYLCASTSGTENTEAFFGQGTRLTVV.